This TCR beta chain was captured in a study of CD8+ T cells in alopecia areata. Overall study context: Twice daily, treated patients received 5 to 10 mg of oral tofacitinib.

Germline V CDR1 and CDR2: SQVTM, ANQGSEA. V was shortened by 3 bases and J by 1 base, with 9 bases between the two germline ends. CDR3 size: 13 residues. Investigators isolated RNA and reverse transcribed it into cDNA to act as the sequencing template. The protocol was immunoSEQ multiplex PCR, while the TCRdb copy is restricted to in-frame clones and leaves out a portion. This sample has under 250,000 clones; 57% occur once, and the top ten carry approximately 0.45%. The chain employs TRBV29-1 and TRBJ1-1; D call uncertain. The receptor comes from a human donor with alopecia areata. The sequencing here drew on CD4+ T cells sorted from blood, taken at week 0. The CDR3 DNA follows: TGCAGCGTTGATGAGGGAGGGAACACTGAAGCTTTCTTT. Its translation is CSVDEGGNTEAFF. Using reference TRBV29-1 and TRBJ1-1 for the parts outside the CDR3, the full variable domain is SAVISQKPSRDICQRGTSLTIQCQVDSQVTMMFWYRQQPGQSLTLIATANQGSEATYESGFVIDKFPISRPNLTFSTLTVSNMSPEDSSIYLCSVDEGGNTEAFFGQGTRLTVV.